This T cell receptor (beta chain) comes out of a study of identical twins (dated by TCRdb to 2015 to 2016). Turning to the overall study: To test whether fetal clonotypes persist, this study deep-sequenced TCR alpha and beta repertoires from monozygotic twins, from unrelated adults of various ages, and from cord blood. Replicate twin experiments were performed at different times using different library preparation protocols to rule out contamination. Overall results and qualifications from the work: A weaker excess of twin sharing was found in beta out-of-frame sequences because the signal-to-noise ratio was lowered by fewer shared sequences. Zero-insertion analyses could be partly confounded by invariant T cells such as MAIT and iNKT, although diverse VJ usage argued against such confounding for most clonotypes. Because the same donors could not be followed over many years, the conclusions relied on cross-sectional statistical analysis. Recombination models systematically underestimated out-of-frame TCR alpha sharing in monozygotic twins but agreed with sharing between unrelated individuals. Out-of-frame TCR alpha sequences shared between twins showed an excess of low generation-probability sequences compared with coincidental sharing between unrelated individuals. Fewer insertions were carried by abundant cord blood beta clonotypes; a weaker similar trend was observed in young adult naive repertoires, while no such trend was observed in memory repertoires.

All donors were healthy Caucasians. The twin cohort consisted of three pairs of female monozygotic twins, all aged roughly 18 to 29 years. CD4+ and CD8+ T cell populations were isolated with positive isolation kits from Invitrogen. Libraries were made using 5' RACE. Sequencing relied on an Illumina HiSeq 2000. Template switching added a universal primer binding site, and the final cDNA carried a unique molecular identifier that allowed TCR cDNA molecules to be counted accurately. Specific primers in the conserved constant-segment region were used to synthesize first-strand cDNA for TCR alpha and beta chains. To control for contamination, every cDNA library was double barcoded, receiving both a SMART-Mk sample barcode and Illumina barcodes. TruSeq adapter sequences and Illumina sample barcodes were added in two successive PCR steps. Sequencing of the TCR alpha and beta cDNA libraries was done on the Illumina HiSeq platform using custom primers. As for the authors' bioinformatics: MiGEC was used to process raw reads and extract unique molecular identifiers, and MiXCR was used to find CDR3 positions. Recombination models were inferred per individual with the repgenHMM and IGoR tools using an EM algorithm. Shared clonotypes were analyzed with the tcR package in R, and sharing was normalized by the product of cloneset sizes. To study raw recombination without the effects of thymic and clonal selection, out-of-frame nonproductive sequences were analyzed. TCRdb redid the processing of the public reads, applying fastp at Q25 and MiXCR, and retained in-frame beta chains. Each entry is one CDR3 protein sequence, shown with its most common DNA and genes. The V and J calls were determined by TCRdb, not by the authors. The sample has 400,000 to 600,000 distinct CDR3 sequences on record, about a fifth of them singletons. The ten most abundant clones make up approximately 0.52% of the sample.

The CDR3 contains 20 residues, cysteine and phenylalanine counted. Just the 60-base CDR3 DNA is kept, in frame starting at base 1. V loses 4 bases at its end and J loses 2 bases; junction bases beyond the gene matches: 19. The germline V gene specifies LGHNT as CDR1 and FRNRAP as CDR2. Points on this clonotype: What antigen it recognizes has not been identified. There are no base qualities to consult, and no much larger clone falls within one base.

The sample also formed part of further work on yellow fever vaccine responses in identical twins. That second publication adds: According to the authors, the vaccine-induced T cell response in identical twins seemed to be partly convergent and partly specific to each individual. In identical twins, the study followed T cell clones that responded to the vaccine with precision.

This chain is built from TRBV12-5 and TRBJ2-1; the central 8 bases match TRBD2. The sample consisted of CD4+ T cells sorted from blood. This TCR came from a woman between 18 and 29 years old in good health. The nucleotide sequence is given as TGTGCTAGTGGTTCCATTATGGATGGGGGGACTAGAGTCCCCTACAATGAGCAGTTCTTC. Translated, it reads CASGSIMDGGTRVPYNEQFF.